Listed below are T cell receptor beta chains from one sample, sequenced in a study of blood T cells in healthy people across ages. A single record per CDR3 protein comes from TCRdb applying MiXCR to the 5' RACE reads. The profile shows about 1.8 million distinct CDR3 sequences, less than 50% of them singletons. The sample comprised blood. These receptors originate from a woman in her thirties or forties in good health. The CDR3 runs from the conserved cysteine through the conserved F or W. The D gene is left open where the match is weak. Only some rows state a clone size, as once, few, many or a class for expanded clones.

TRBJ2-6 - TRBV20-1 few TGCAGTGCTAGTAAGGCCGGACTCTCTGGGGCCAACGTCCTGACTTTC CSASKAGLSGANVLTF
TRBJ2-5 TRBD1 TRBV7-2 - TGTGCCAGCAGCTCTTCCGGGACAGGGGTAGAGACCCAGTACTTC CASSSSGTGVETQYF
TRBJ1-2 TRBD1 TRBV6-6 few TGTGCCAGCAGCCCTGGACAGGTGGGGAACTATGGCTACACCTTC CASSPGQVGNYGYTF
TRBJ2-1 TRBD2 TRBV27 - TGTGCCAGCAGTGGGGGGGGAAGGGCCGGCAATGAGCAGTTCTTC CASSGGGRAGNEQFF
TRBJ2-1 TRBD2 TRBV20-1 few TGCAGTGCTAGAGATGGGGAGGGGCTAGCGGGGGGCTACAATGAGCAGTTCTTC CSARDGEGLAGGYNEQFF
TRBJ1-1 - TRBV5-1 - TGCGCCAGCAGCCCAGGGGAAATAGCTTACACTGAAGCTTTCTTT CASSPGEIAYTEAFF
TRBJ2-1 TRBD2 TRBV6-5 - TGTGCCAGCAGTTACTCAACGGGACTAGCGGGGGTGGGGTCCTACAATGAGCAGTTCTTC CASSYSTGLAGVGSYNEQFF
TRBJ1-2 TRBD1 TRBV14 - TGTGCCAGCAGCCAATCAGGGGGCGGCTATGGCTACACCTTC CASSQSGGGYGYTF
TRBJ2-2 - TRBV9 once TGTGCCAGCAGCGTAGCGGCTAGTCTTTCGCCCGGGGAGCTGTTTTTT CASSVAASLSPGELFF
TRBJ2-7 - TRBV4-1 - TGCGCCAGCAGCCAAGAAACAGGGAGCTCCTACAATGAGCAGTACTTC CASSQETGSSYNEQYF
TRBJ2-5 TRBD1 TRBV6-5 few TGTGCCAGCAGTCACCAGAGGACAGGGGGCGACGGAGAGACCCAGTACTTC CASSHQRTGGDGETQYF
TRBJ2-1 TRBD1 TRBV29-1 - TGCAGCGTTCAGGGCCGGGACAGGGGAAGGGGGCAGTTCTTC CSVQGRDRGRGQFF
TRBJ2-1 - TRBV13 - TGTGCCAGCAGCTTAGTCGCCAGGGCTTGGGGTGCAGGTGAGCAGTTCTTC CASSLVARAWGAGEQFF
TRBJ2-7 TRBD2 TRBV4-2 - TGTGCCGGCAGCCAGCCAGCGGGGAAAGACGAGCAGTACTTC CAGSQPAGKDEQYF
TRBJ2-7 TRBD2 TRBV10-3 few TGTGCCATCAGTGAGTTGGGAGGGAACTTCCACGAGCAGTACTTC CAISELGGNFHEQYF
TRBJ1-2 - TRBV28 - TGTGCCAGCAGTTCTGCGGACGTCAACTATGGCTACACCTTC CASSSADVNYGYTF
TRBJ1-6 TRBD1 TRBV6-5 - TGTGCCAGCAGTTGGACAGGGATCTCCTATAATTCACCCCTCCACTTT CASSWTGISYNSPLHF
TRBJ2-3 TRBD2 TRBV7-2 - TGTGCCAGCAGCTTAAAGGGAGGGAGTCCCCAAACAGATACGCAGTATTTT CASSLKGGSPQTDTQYF
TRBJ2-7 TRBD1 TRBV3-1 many TGCGCCAGCAGCCAAGCGGGGACAGGGGGCTACGAGCAGTACTTC CASSQAGTGGYEQYF
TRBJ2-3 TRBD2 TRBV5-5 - TGTGCCAGCAGCTCTAGCGGGGGGGTAAATACGCAGTATTTT CASSSSGGVNTQYF
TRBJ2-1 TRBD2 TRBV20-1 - TGCAGTGCTAGAGAGGGACTAGTACTTGGTGAGCAGTTCTTC CSAREGLVLGEQFF
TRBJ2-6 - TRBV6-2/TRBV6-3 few TGTGCCAGCAGTTACTCAGCAGGGAGGAGGACTGGGGCCAACGTCCTGACTTTC CASSYSAGRRTGANVLTF
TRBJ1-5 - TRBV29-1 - TGCAGCGCGATACAGGGCGGGATCAATCAGCCCCAGCATTTT CSAIQGGINQPQHF
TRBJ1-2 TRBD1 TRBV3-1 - TGTGCCAGCAGCCAAGTAGGTGGGACAGGGCGTAACTATGGCTACACCTTC CASSQVGGTGRNYGYTF
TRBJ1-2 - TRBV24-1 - TGTGCCACCAGTGATGTTCGGGGCAGCGGAAACTATGGCTACACCTTC CATSDVRGSGNYGYTF
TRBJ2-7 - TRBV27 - TGTGCCAGCAGTTTCTTGACCTACAATGAGCAGTACTTC CASSFLTYNEQYF
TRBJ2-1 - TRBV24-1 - TGTGCCACCAGTGAAGGTGCTAACTCCTACAATGAGCAGTTCTTC CATSEGANSYNEQFF
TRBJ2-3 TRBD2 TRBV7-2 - TGTGTCAGCAGCTTAGTGCCGATCCTTAGGGGACTAGAGTATTTT CVSSLVPILRGLEYF
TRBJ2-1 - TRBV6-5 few TGTGCCAGCAGTTCCCCCCTTACTAGGCACAATGAGCAGTTCTTC CASSSPLTRHNEQFF
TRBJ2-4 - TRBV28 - TGTGCCAGCAGTTTGCGGCCAGAAAACATTCAGTACTTC CASSLRPENIQYF
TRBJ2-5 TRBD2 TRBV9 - TGTGCCAGCAGCGTAGGTGCAGCGGGGGCCCAAGAGACCCAGTACTTC CASSVGAAGAQETQYF
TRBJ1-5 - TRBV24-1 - TGTGCCACCAGTGATTACGGACAGCCCCAGCATTTT CATSDYGQPQHF
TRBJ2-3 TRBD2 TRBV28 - TGTGCCAGCAAAAAGACTAGCGGGGTTTCAGATACGCAGTATTTT CASKKTSGVSDTQYF
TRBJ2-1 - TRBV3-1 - TGTGCCAGCAGCCAGGAATCACCCTCCTACAATGAGCAGTTCTTC CASSQESPSYNEQFF
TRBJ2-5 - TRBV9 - TGTGCCAGCAGCGTAGAACAACAGGGGGGGGTAGAGACCCAGTACTTC CASSVEQQGGVETQYF
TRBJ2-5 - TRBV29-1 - TGCAGCGGGAACCCTCCAGGGGAGGCCCAGTACTTC CSGNPPGEAQYF
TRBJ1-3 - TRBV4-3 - TGCGCCAGCAGCCACGGGGACATCGCAAACACCATATATTTT CASSHGDIANTIYF
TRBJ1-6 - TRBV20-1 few TGCAGTGCTAGAGATCCCGGCAGGGTTTATTCACCCCTCCACTTT CSARDPGRVYSPLHF
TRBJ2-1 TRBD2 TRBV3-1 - TGTGCCAGCAGCCAACGAGCGGGGGGCCAGGAGCAGTTCTTC CASSQRAGGQEQFF
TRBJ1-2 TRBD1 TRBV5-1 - TGCGCCAGCAGCGGAAAATCGACAGGGAACTATGGCTACACCTTC CASSGKSTGNYGYTF
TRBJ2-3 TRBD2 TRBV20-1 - TGCAGTGCTTTGGGACTAGCGGGGGGCTATACGCAGTATTTT CSALGLAGGYTQYF
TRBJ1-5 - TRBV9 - TGTGCCAGCAGCGGGCTGGGGAGCAATCAGCCCCAGCATTTT CASSGLGSNQPQHF
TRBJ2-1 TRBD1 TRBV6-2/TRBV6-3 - TGTGCCAGCAGTCGAACCCCGGACAGGAACAATGAGCAGTTCTTC CASSRTPDRNNEQFF
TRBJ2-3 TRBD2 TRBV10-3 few TGTGCCATCAGTGAGCGGTCTAGCGGGGGGGTTAGCACAGATACGCAGTATTTT CAISERSSGGVSTDTQYF
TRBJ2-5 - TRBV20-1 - TGCAGCCCAGACTACTCTCAAGAGACCCAGTACTTC CSPDYSQETQYF
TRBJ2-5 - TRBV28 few TGTGCCAGCAGTTTATGGTCGGGGGAGACCCAGTACTTC CASSLWSGETQYF